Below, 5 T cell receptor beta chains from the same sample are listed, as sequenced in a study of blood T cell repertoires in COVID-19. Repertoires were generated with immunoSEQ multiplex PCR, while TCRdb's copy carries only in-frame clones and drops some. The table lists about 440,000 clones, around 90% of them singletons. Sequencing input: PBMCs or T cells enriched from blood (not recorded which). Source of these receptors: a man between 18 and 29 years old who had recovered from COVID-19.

CDR3 in amino acids: CSAGRTVNTGELFF. The DNA of the CDR3 is TGCAGCGCCGGCAGGACAGTGAACACCGGGGAGCTGTTTTTT. The rearrangement uses TRBV29-1 and TRBJ2-2, with a weak D call TRBD1 (6 bases). The CDR3 runs to 14 residues. The V end lost 7 bases, the J end lost 1 base, and 13 bases lay between the germline ends. Germline CDR1 reads SQVTM; CDR2 reads ANQGSEA.

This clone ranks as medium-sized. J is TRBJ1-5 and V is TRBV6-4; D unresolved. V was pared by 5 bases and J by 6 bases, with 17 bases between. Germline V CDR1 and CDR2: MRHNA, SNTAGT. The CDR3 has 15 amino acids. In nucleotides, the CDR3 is TGTGCCAGCAGTCCTGGGCCGGGTGAGGGTCAGCCCCAGCATTTT. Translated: CASSPGPGEGQPQHF.

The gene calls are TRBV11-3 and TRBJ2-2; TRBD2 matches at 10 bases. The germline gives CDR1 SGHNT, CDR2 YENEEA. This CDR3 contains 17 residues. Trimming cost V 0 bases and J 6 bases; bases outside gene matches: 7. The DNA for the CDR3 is TGTGCCAGCAGCTTAGAGAGGACTAGCGGCAATTCCGGGGAGCTGTTTTTT. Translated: CASSLERTSGNSGELFF.

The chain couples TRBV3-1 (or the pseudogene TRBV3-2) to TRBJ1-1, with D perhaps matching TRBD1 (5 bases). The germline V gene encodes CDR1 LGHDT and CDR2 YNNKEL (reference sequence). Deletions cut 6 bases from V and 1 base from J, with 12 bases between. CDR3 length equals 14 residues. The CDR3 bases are TGTGCCAGCAGGGGAGGGGCAGGGAACACTGAAGCTTTCTTT. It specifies CASRGGAGNTEAFF.

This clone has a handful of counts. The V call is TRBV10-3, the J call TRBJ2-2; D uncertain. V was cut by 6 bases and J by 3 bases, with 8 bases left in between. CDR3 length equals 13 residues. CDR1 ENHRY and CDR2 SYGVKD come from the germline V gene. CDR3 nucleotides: TGTGCCATCAGCCCCGGGTACACCGGGGAGCTGTTTTTT. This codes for CAISPGYTGELFF.